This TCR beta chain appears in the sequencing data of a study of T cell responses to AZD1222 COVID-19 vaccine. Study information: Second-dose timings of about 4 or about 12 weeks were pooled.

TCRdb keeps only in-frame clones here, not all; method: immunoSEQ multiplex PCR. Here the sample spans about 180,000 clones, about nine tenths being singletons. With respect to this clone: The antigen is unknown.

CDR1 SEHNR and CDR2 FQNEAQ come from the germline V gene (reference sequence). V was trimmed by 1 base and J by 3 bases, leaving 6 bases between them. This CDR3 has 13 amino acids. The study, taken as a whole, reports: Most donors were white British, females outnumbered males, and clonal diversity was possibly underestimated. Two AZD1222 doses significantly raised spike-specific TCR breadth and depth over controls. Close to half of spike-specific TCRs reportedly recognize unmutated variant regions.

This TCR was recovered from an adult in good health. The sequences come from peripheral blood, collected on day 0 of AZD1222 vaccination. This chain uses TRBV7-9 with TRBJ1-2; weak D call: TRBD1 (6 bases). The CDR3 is CASSLDRDYGYTF. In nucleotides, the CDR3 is TGTGCCAGCAGCTTAGACAGGGACTATGGCTACACCTTC.